Described below is a single T cell receptor (beta chain) sequence and its context. Its specificity is not known. The study ran the assay at deep level. In replicate PCRs of unsorted PBMC, 250 to 300 ng DNA, 31,000 or so T cell genomes, was used. Produced via immunoSEQ multiplex PCR; TCRdb's table is partial and in-frame only. Altogether fewer than 600,000 clones are present, about four fifths being singletons, with the ten largest covering 10% to 15%. The sample originates from a study of shared clonotypes between healthy human individuals. Study outcomes and limitations: Tissues were not sampled, only blood, and their repertoires likely differ.

This CDR3 region has 15 residues. Trimming pared 0 bases from V and 4 bases from J, leaving 13 bases between. Germline V gene lookup returns CDR1 SGHAT and CDR2 FQNNGV. Sequencing was carried out using PBMCs. This clonotype was sampled from a woman in her 40s in good health. Some clones in this sample may be carry-over from other donors' samples. V and J are TRBV11-2 and TRBJ2-7; D tentatively fits TRBD1 or TRBD2 (6 bases each). Here the CDR3 DNA reads TGTGCCAGCAGCTTAGAGGCCACGGGGGCTTACGAGCAGTACTTC. Translation: CASSLEATGAYEQYF.